The 21 T cell receptor beta chains in this list originate from one sample, sequenced in a study of blood T cell repertoires in COVID-19. Sequencing used immunoSEQ multiplex PCR; TCRdb keeps in-frame clones, though not all of them. This sample carries around 280,000 clones, more than 75% of them seen once, and the ten largest clones take approximately 2.2%. Sequences were obtained from peripheral blood. Receptors were obtained from a woman aged 30 to 39 who had recovered from COVID-19.

The V gene is TRBV5-5, the J gene TRBJ1-2; D call uncertain. Germline CDR1 reads SGHKS; CDR2 reads YYEKEE (reference sequence). There are 14 residues in the CDR3. V was pared by 0 bases and J by 2 bases, with 8 bases between. The CDR3, as DNA: TGTGCCAGCAGCTTGGCCGCGGGGAACTATGGCTACACCTTC. This translates into CASSLAAGNYGYTF. The variable domain in full, completed from reference TRBV5-5 and TRBJ1-2, reads DAGVTQSPTHLIKTRGQQVTLRCSPISGHKSVSWYQQVLGQGPQFIFQYYEKEERGRGNFPDRFSARQFPNYSSELNVNALLLGDSALYLCASSLAAGNYGYTFGSGTRLTVV.

The rearrangement joins TRBV4-3 to TRBJ1-2; no clear D. Germline V gene lookup returns CDR1 LGHNA and CDR2 YSLEER. This CDR3 region has 13 residues. The ends were cut back, 4 bases at V and 11 bases at J, with 17 bases in the middle. The CDR3 coding sequence is TGCGCCAGCAGCCCGGGCCAACCACTAGGGTACACCTTC. Translating it yields CASSPGQPLGYTF.

This sequence joins TRBV5-4 and TRBJ2-7; D may be TRBD1 (5 bases). Germline CDR1 is SGHNT and CDR2 is YYREEE (reference sequence). The V end was cut by 0 bases, the J end by 6 bases, with 13 bases between. There are 14 residues in the CDR3. The CDR3 coding sequence is TGTGCCAGCAGCTTGGCCTCGGCAGACAGCGAGCAGTACTTC. It specifies CASSLASADSEQYF. The complete variable domain, with remaining parts taken from reference TRBV5-4 and TRBJ2-7, reads ETGVTQSPTHLIKTRGQQVTLRCSSQSGHNTVSWYQQALGQGPQFIFQYYREEENGRGNFPPRFSGLQFPNYSSELNVNALELDDSALYLCASSLASADSEQYFGPGTRLTVT.

The chain recombines TRBV5-1 with TRBJ1-2, with 8 nucleotides matching TRBD1. Trimming at V came to 4 bases and at J to 3 bases, leaving 5 bases not matched to a gene. The CDR3 is 14 residues long. Germline CDR1 reads SGHRS; CDR2 reads YFSETQ. Written as DNA, the CDR3 is TGCGCCAGCAGCGCGACAGGGGACGACTATGGCTACACCTTC. The encoded protein is CASSATGDDYGYTF.

This clone occurred a few times. This chain links TRBV25-1 with TRBJ1-1, with TRBD1 as a possible D gene (5 bases). Trimming took off 3 bases at V and 0 bases at J, with 11 bases between the two ends. CDR1 is MGHDK, CDR2 SYGVNS, per germline. The CDR3 sequence is 15 residues long. In DNA form, the CDR3 reads TGTGCCAGCAGTGAGGTCAGGGATTTGAACACTGAAGCTTTCTTT. It codes for CASSEVRDLNTEAFF.

The V and J genes are TRBV11-2 and TRBJ2-1, with D possibly TRBD2 on 6 matching bases. Per the germline V gene, CDR1 is SGHAT and CDR2 is FQNNGV. The CDR3 totals 15 residues. With 6 bases removed from V and 4 bases from J, the gap between germline ends came to 16 bases. As DNA, the CDR3 is TGTGCCAGCAGATTAAATCGGGGGAGTTACAATGAGCAGTTCTTC. It yields the protein CASRLNRGSYNEQFF.

This clone was detected once. The chain is built from TRBV2 and TRBJ1-2, with 9 positions matching TRBD1. V was clipped by 4 bases and J by 1 base; unmatched bases: 4. The CDR3 loop spans 15 amino acids. The germline CDR1 and CDR2 sequences are SNHLY and FYNNEI. The CDR3 protein is CASSAGTGLNYGYTF. CDR3 coding DNA: TGTGCCAGCAGTGCGGGGACAGGGCTTAACTATGGCTACACCTTC.

CDR3 nucleotides: TGTGCCAGCAGTGATATGACTAGCGGGAGGGTTACGCAGTATTTT. Translated: CASSDMTSGRVTQYF. The chain employs TRBV6-1 and TRBJ2-3; 14 bases line up with TRBD2. Unmatched junction bases numbered 4, after V lost 3 bases and J lost 8 bases. CDR1 MNHNS and CDR2 SASEGT come from the germline V gene. The CDR3 is 15 residues long.

The chain has TRBV19 and TRBJ2-5, with 9 bases that match TRBD2. Trimming took 1 base from V and 3 from J; bases not matched to a gene: 0. Germline V lookup: CDR1 LNHDA, CDR2 SQIVND (reference sequence). There are 14 residues in the CDR3. CDR3 nucleotides: TGTGCCAGTAGTATAGCTAGCGGGGAAGAGACCCAGTACTTC. Translating it yields CASSIASGEETQYF.

CDR3: CASSAGSGNTIYF. The DNA of the CDR3 is TGCGCCAGCTCGGCGGGCTCTGGAAACACCATATATTTT. The chain is built from TRBV10-1 and TRBJ1-3; D remains unclear. The V end lost 8 bases, the J end lost 0 bases, and 8 bases lay between the germline ends. This CDR3 spans 13 amino acids. Germline values: CDR1 WNHNN, CDR2 SYGVQD (reference sequence).

The chain has TRBV6-5 and TRBJ1-6; D call uncertain. The V and J ends lost 7 bases and 2 bases respectively, with 12 bases between them. This CDR3 has 15 amino acids. Germline CDR1 MNHEY, CDR2 SVGAGI. CDR3 sequence: CASTTVFTYNSPLHF. CDR3 sequence (DNA): TGTGCCAGCACTACAGTGTTTACCTATAATTCACCCCTCCACTTT.

This clone was detected once. The rearrangement links TRBV14 to TRBJ1-6; 8 positions match TRBD1. The CDR3 has 16 residues. The V gene's germline CDR1 is SGHDN and CDR2 FVKESK. V dropped 0 bases and J dropped 7; count of bases not matched to a gene: 5. DNA for the CDR3: TGTGCCAGCAGCCAAGACCAGGGGGCGGGAAATTCACCCCTCCACTTT. Its translation is CASSQDQGAGNSPLHF.

The chain employs TRBV11-3 and TRBJ2-2, with unresolved D. Germline CDR1 reads SGHNT; CDR2 reads YENEEA. V lost 6 bases and J lost 11, with 13 bases in between. There are 12 residues in the CDR3. CDR3 residues: CASSFDEVELFF. The CDR3, as DNA: TGTGCCAGCAGTTTCGATGAGGTCGAGCTGTTTTTT. Drawing the rest from reference TRBV11-3 and TRBJ2-2, the complete variable domain is EAGVVQSPRYKIIEKKQPVAFWCNPISGHNTLYWYLQNLGQGPELLIRYENEEAVDDSQLPKDRFSAERLKGVDSTLKIQPAELGDSAVYLCASSFDEVELFFGEGSRLTVL.

J is TRBJ2-2 and V is TRBV18; no firm D call. CDR1 KGHSH and CDR2 LQKENI come from the germline V gene. CDR3 length: 16 residues. The V end was cut by 3 bases, the J end by 1 base, with 12 bases between. CDR3 residues: CASSPAASWNTGELFF. CDR3 nucleotide sequence: TGTGCCAGCTCACCGGCGGCCAGCTGGAACACCGGGGAGCTGTTTTTT.

This clone was observed a single time. The rearrangement links TRBV19 to TRBJ2-7; tentatively, D is TRBD2 (6 bases). The CDR3 length is 16 residues. The germline V gene has CDR1 LNHDA and CDR2 SQIVND (reference sequence). Trimming removed 2 bases at V and 0 bases at J, with 14 bases between. The CDR3 is CASSITASASSYEQYF. The CDR3 coding sequence is TGTGCCAGTAGTATAACGGCTAGCGCTTCCTCCTACGAGCAGTACTTC.

With respect to this clone: This specimen includes other DNA sequences encoding the same CDR3. V and J are TRBV6-5 and TRBJ2-1; D not certain. CDR1 is MNHEY, CDR2 SVGAGI, per germline. This CDR3 has 11 residues. V shed 6 bases and J shed 4 bases, with 4 bases lying between them. CDR3 coding DNA: TGTGCCAGCAGCCGGTACAATGAGCAGTTCTTC. Amino acid sequence: CASSRYNEQFF.

CDR3 protein: CASSVGPRDTEAFF. The CDR3 nucleotides read TGTGCCAGCAGCGTAGGCCCACGGGACACTGAAGCTTTCTTT. The chain joins TRBV9 to TRBJ1-1; no definite D call. With 0 bases removed from V and 3 bases from J, the gap between germline ends came to 9 bases. Germline V gene data show CDR1 as SGDLS and CDR2 as YYNGEE. The CDR3 sequence is 14 residues long. The full variable domain, its missing parts supplied by reference TRBV9 and TRBJ1-1, is DSGVTQTPKHLITATGQRVTLRCSPRSGDLSVYWYQQSLDQGLQFLIQYYNGEERAKGNILERFSAQQFPDLHSELNLSSLELGDSALYFCASSVGPRDTEAFFGQGTRLTVV.

The rearrangement links TRBV15 to TRBJ2-3; 9 bases match TRBD1. CDR1 is LNHNV, CDR2 YYDKDF, per germline (reference sequence). This CDR3 contains 17 residues. With 1 base clipped from V and 6 bases from J, the junction kept 11 bases outside the gene matches. CDR3 loop: CATSRVLLGTGSDTQYF. CDR3 nucleotide sequence: TGTGCCACCAGCAGAGTCCTTCTCGGGACAGGGTCGGATACGCAGTATTTT.

This rearrangement joins TRBV5-4 to TRBJ2-1, with D tentatively TRBD2 (6 bases). V lost 6 bases and J lost 3, with 13 bases in between. Germline CDR1 and CDR2: SGHNT and YYREEE (reference sequence). The CDR3 is made up of 14 amino acids. CDR3 nucleotides: TGTGCCAGCATGCAAGCCGGGAGCTACAATGAGCAGTTCTTC. This translates into CASMQAGSYNEQFF.

This chain uses TRBV6-5 with TRBJ1-6; a weak D match, TRBD1 (6 bases). This CDR3 spans 14 amino acids. Looked up from germline, CDR1 is MNHEY and CDR2 is SVGAGI. Trimming took 10 bases from V and 10 from J, leaving 20 bases between them. The CDR3 nucleotides read TGTGCCACCGGAAGGGGGGGCAAAGGATCACCCCTCCACTTT. It encodes CATGRGGKGSPLHF.

This chain uses TRBV18 with TRBJ2-2, with 8 bases fitting TRBD1. The V and J ends lost 4 bases and 3 bases, in that order; junction bases with no gene match: 7. CDR3 length equals 16 residues. Germline CDR1 reads KGHSH; CDR2 reads LQKENI. CDR3 sequence: CASSQRQGQYTGELFF. Written as DNA, the CDR3 is TGTGCCAGCTCACAGAGACAGGGGCAGTACACCGGGGAGCTGTTTTTT.